Sequencing of this T cell receptor beta chain was carried out in a study of shared clonotypes between healthy human individuals. Across the whole study: Per donor, CD8 memory used one plate, CD8 naive used two, CD4 memory used three and CD4 naive used three.

General study points: Naive subsets usually exceeded memory subsets in estimated richness.

This CDR3 is built from 14 residues. Germline V gives CDR1 MNHEY, CDR2 SMNVEV (reference sequence). The V and J ends lost 5 bases and 8 bases respectively, with 15 bases between them. Original handling: In the immunoSEQ data, sequences were junction-only and lacked quality scores, so filtering differed. Sequencing used immunoSEQ multiplex PCR; TCRdb keeps in-frame clones, though not all of them. V and J calls and clone size follow that table, whereas D and trimming were derived from the DNA. The top ten clones hold about a third of a sample with about 690,000 clones, 90% of them seen once. This clone was counted once. The antigen is undetermined. Study donors comprised healthy, HIV-negative adults devoid of recent acute infection or vaccination.

The receptor was derived from a man aged 18 to 29 in good health. Some clones in this sample may be carry-over from other donors' samples. Sample: memory CD8+ T cells from PBMCs. Documented subset: CD45RO+ cells pooled with CCR7-negative TemRA cells. The chain recombines TRBV27 with TRBJ1-4; D may be TRBD1 (5 bases). The DNA for the CDR3 is TGTGCCAGCAGTCAGGGACGGGCTAGAGAAAAACTGTTTTTT. It is translated as CASSQGRAREKLFF.